This T cell receptor (beta chain) was recovered during a study of T cell clonality in common variable immunodeficiency. This clone was seen repeatedly, ten times or more. Coverage ceases 3 residues before the CDR3 finishes, and the germline J gene fills in the end. The CDR3 is 15 amino acids. J lost 6 bases, V lost 5 bases, and 14 bases had no gene match. Per germline, CDR1 DFQATT and CDR2 SNEGSKA (reference sequence). The protocol was immunoSEQ multiplex PCR, while the TCRdb copy is restricted to in-frame clones and leaves out a portion. Listed for the sample are more than 55,000 clones, none seen a single time. Each donor provided roughly 4.5 to 8.5 ml of heparinized whole blood.

Sequencing input: peripheral blood mononuclear cells. The receptor's source is a person aged 18 to 69 in good health. J is TRBJ2-5 and V is TRBV20-1; TRBD2 aligns across 8 bases. The chain's CDR3 is CSASGGIAGTKTQYF. CDR3 DNA (partial): TGCAGTGCTTCCGGAGGTATAGCGGGGACGAAGACC.